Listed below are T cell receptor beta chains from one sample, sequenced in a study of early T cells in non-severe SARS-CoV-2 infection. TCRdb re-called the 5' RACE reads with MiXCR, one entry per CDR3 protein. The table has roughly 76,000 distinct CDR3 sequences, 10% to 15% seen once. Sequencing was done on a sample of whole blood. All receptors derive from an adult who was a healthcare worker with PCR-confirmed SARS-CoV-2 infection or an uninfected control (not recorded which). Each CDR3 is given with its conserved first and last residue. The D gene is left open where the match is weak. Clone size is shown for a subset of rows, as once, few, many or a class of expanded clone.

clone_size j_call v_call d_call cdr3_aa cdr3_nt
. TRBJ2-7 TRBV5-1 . CASSRLPGPSSYEQYF TGCGCCAGCAGTCGCCTGCCGGGACCGAGCTCCTACGAGCAGTACTTC
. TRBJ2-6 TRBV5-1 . CASSSISRGNVLTF TGCGCCAGCAGTTCTATTAGCCGAGGCAACGTCCTGACTTTC
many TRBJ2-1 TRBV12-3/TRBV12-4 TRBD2 CASRIAGEQFF TGTGCCAGCAGGATAGCGGGTGAGCAGTTCTTC
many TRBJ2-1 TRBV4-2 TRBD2 CASSNNEGTSGRRDEQFF TGTGCCAGCAGCAACAACGAGGGGACTAGCGGGAGAAGGGATGAGCAGTTCTTC
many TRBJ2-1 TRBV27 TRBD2 CASSLRSGISYNEQFF TGTGCCAGCAGTTTACGGAGCGGGATCTCCTACAATGAGCAGTTCTTC
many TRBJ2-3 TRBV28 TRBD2 CASSLFTSGSTDTQYF TGTGCCAGCAGTTTATTCACTAGCGGGTCCACAGATACGCAGTATTTT
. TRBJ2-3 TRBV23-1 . CASSTPPLADTQYF TGCGCCAGCAGCACCCCCCCCCTCGCAGATACGCAGTATTTT
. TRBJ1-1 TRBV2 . CASSVQGSTEAFF TGTGCCAGCAGTGTTCAGGGATCCACTGAAGCTTTCTTT
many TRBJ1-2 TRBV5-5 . CASSLEGYNGYTF TGTGCCAGCAGTCTAGAGGGTTATAATGGCTACACCTTC
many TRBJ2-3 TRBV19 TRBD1 CASSIIDRGRDTQYF TGTGCCAGTAGTATAATCGACAGGGGGCGAGATACGCAGTATTTT
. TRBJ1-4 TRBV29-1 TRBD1 CSVGKPGQGVEKLFF TGCAGCGTCGGGAAACCGGGACAGGGGGTTGAAAAACTGTTTTTT
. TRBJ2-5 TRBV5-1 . CASSSDRIGQETQYF TGCGCCAGCAGCTCCGACAGGATCGGGCAAGAGACCCAGTACTTC
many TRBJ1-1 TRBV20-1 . CSDLGVQENTEAFF TGCAGTGACTTAGGAGTACAAGAGAACACTGAAGCTTTCTTT
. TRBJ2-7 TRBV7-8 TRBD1 CASSATRTGGIVQYF TGTGCCAGCAGCGCCACACGGACAGGGGGCATTGTGCAGTACTTC
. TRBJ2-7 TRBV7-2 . CASSPGPTLTLDEQYF TGTGCCAGCAGCCCGGGCCCGACTCTGACCTTGGACGAGCAGTACTTC
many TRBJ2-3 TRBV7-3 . CASSREFGADTQYF TGTGCCAGCAGTCGAGAGTTCGGAGCAGATACGCAGTATTTT
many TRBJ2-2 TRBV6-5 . CASSLSRTGELFF TGTGCCAGCAGCCTCAGCCGCACCGGGGAGCTGTTTTTT
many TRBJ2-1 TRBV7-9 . CASSFGDNEQFF TGTGCCAGCAGCTTTGGGGACAATGAGCAGTTCTTC
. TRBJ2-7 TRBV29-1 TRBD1 CSVCTPGQGFYEQYF TGCAGCGTTTGTACCCCCGGACAGGGCTTCTACGAGCAGTACTTC
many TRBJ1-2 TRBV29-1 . CSARRRDVWDTF TGCAGCGCCCGAAGGCGGGATGTTTGGGACACCTTC
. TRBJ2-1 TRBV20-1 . CSAPTGWAEQFF TGCAGTGCCCCTACGGGGTGGGCTGAGCAGTTCTTC
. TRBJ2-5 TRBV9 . CASNLPGTEETQYF TGTGCCAGCAACCTTCCCGGGACGGAAGAGACCCAGTACTTC
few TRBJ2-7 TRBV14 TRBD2 CASSPLTSALSYEQYF TGTGCCAGCAGCCCACTGACTAGCGCTTTATCCTACGAGCAGTACTTC
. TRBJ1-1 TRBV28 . CASSIRGENTEAFF TGTGCCAGCAGTATCCGGGGGGAGAACACTGAAGCTTTCTTT
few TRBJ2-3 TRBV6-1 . CASCADGGSTDTQYF TGTGCCAGCTGTGCCGACGGGGGTAGCACAGATACGCAGTATTTT
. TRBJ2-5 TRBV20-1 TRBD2 CSVKTSGRGSETQYF TGCAGTGTTAAGACTAGCGGGAGAGGATCGGAGACCCAGTACTTC
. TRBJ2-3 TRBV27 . CASSSTAADTQYF TGTGCCAGCAGTTCTACCGCGGCAGATACGCAGTATTTT
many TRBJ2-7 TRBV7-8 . CASSLASLATYEQYF TGTGCCAGCAGCTTAGCGTCCTTAGCCACCTACGAGCAGTACTTC
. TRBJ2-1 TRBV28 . CASSSGVSYNEQFF TGTGCCAGCAGTTCCGGGGTCTCCTACAATGAGCAGTTCTTC
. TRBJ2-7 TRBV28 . CASSFSAGGRPYEQYF TGTGCCAGCAGTTTCTCGGCTGGTGGTCGTCCCTACGAGCAGTACTTC
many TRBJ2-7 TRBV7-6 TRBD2 CASSPLAAGKEEQYF TGTGCCAGCAGCCCCCTAGCGGCGGGTAAAGAAGAGCAGTACTTC
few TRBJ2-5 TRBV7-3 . CASSSLGGPETQYF TGTGCCAGCAGCTCCCTGGGGGGGCCAGAGACCCAGTACTTC
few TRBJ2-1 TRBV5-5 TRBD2 CASSGFTSGAYNEQFF TGTGCCAGCAGCGGATTCACTAGCGGCGCCTACAATGAGCAGTTCTTC
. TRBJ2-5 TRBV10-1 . CASSESGRETQYF TGCGCCAGCAGTGAGTCGGGAAGGGAGACCCAGTACTTC
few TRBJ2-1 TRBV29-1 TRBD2 CSVRLAGDEQFF TGCAGCGTTCGACTAGCGGGAGATGAGCAGTTCTTC
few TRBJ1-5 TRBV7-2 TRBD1 CASSLGDSNNQPQHF TGTGCCAGCAGCTTAGGGGACAGCAATAATCAGCCCCAGCATTTT
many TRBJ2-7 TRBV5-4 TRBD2 CASSQGGTSGIYEQYF TGTGCCAGCAGCCAAGGGGGGACTAGCGGAATCTACGAGCAGTACTTC
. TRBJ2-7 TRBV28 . CASSRVYEQYF TGTGCCAGCAGTAGGGTATACGAGCAGTACTTC
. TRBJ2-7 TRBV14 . CASSPSPQGIYEQYF TGTGCCAGCAGCCCCTCACCTCAGGGGATCTACGAGCAGTACTTC
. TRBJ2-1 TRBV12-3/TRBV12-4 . CASILARGEQFF TGTGCCAGCATTCTCGCCCGGGGCGAGCAGTTCTTC